The entry below gives a single TCR beta chain sequence along with its context. This clonotype was observed many times. The specificity of this receptor is unknown. No much larger clonotype is one base removed from it; base qualities were not supplied. This sample stems from a study of glioma-infiltrating T cells (dated by TCRdb to about 2016). For the study in its entirety: Glioma tissue, non-neoplastic brain tissue and matched peripheral blood mononuclear cells were used as sources from which TCR alpha- and beta-chain repertoires were sequenced. Each tissue-infiltrating repertoire was compared with the same patient's peripheral blood repertoire to measure divergence between tissue and blood T-cell populations. The paired cohort comprised three low-grade glioma patients, eight primary glioblastoma patients and three non-glioma patients contributing non-neoplastic brain tissue. What the authors observed across the whole study: Only a very small number of CDR3 sequences turned up in both tissue and blood, a result put down to high CDR3 diversity combined with limited sampling. The group comparisons were based on small numbers of patients: three non-neoplastic, three low-grade glioma and seven to nine glioblastoma patients. VJ-independent divergence between tissue and blood was below expectation in non-neoplastic patients but above expectation in all gliomas, especially low-grade gliomas.

V is trimmed back by 3 bases and J by 2 bases, and the junction contains 8 bases that no gene match accounts for. Taken from cysteine to phenylalanine, the CDR3 has 16 residues. Only CDR3 DNA remains: 48 bases, in frame from the first base. CDR1 and CDR2 are read off the germline V gene (reference sequence) as SGHNT and YYREEE. The iRepertoire nested amplicon-rescue multiplex PCR (arm-PCR) platform was used to amplify TCR alpha and beta CDR3 regions from RNA. The input for one-step reverse transcription and amplification was roughly 85-400 ng of tissue mRNA or PBMC total RNA. Following bead purification, Illumina adapters were added through a secondary multiplex PCR, and the libraries were then gel-purified between 200 and 400 bp. Libraries carried internal 6-nucleotide barcodes used for demultiplexing. Sequencing of libraries was performed on an Illumina MiSeq with 2x220 or 2x250 nucleotide paired-end reads. As for the authors' bioinformatics: Paired reads were merged with FLASH 1.2.11 and aligned to the GRCh37 human genome with BWA-MEM before extracting TRA and TRB reads. For V and J assignment, an IMGT-derived reference of cassette sequences and CDR3 motifs that included pseudogenes was used. Reads were translated in three frames, and productive CDR3s were defined as those with a C...FGXG motif and no stop codons. A clonotype was defined as a unique combination of a V-J cassette pair and a CDR3 amino acid sequence. Hamming distance filtering was applied to reads, with thresholds set by the sequence error rate of each sample in mapped regions. TCRdb trimmed public reads at Q25 via fastp, called clones via MiXCR and kept in-frame beta chains. For every CDR3 protein sequence, its rows merge into one entry that carries the most common genes and DNA. The V and J calls, along with clone size, are taken from TCRdb and not from the paper's own processing. In all, the sample holds some 99,000 distinct CDR3 sequences, and less than 30% of those were seen once. Jointly, the top ten make up about a third of the sample.

Sequencing was performed on glioma tissue, nonneoplastic brain tissue, or PBMCs (not recorded which). The chain joins TRBV5-4 to TRBJ2-1; 7 bases in the middle match TRBD1. This sequence originates from a human donor with low-grade glioma or glioblastoma, undergoing nonglioma brain surgery, or in good health (not recorded which). The nucleotide sequence reads TGTGCCAGCAGCTGGAGGTACAGGGGAACCTACAATGAGCAGTTCTTC. It specifies CASSWRYRGTYNEQFF.